This passage covers 2 T cell receptor beta chains from one sample sequenced in a study of CD8 T cells in Susac syndrome. Random hexamers were used to reverse transcribe an amount of about 0.45 to 1 ug RNA. MiXCR was run by TCRdb on the immunoSEQ multiplex PCR reads, yielding one entry per CDR3 protein. The sample has about 120,000 distinct CDR3 sequences; roughly 95% are singletons. The sequencing sample was made of CD4+ T cells from PBMCs. Source of these receptors: a human donor with Susac syndrome.

V is TRBV19 and J is TRBJ2-2; the match to TRBD2 covers 7 bases. J was trimmed by 5 bases and V by 7 bases; bases with no gene match: 7. CDR3 length: 14 residues. Germline V CDR1 and CDR2: LNHDA, SQIVND (reference sequence). This CDR3 is CASTPREGTGELFF. The CDR3 DNA sequence: TGTGCCAGTACCCCGAGGGAGGGAACCGGGGAGCTGTTTTTT.

V gene TRBV15 combines with J gene TRBJ2-5, with D maybe TRBD2 (5 bases). The CDR3 covers 17 residues. Per germline, CDR1 LNHNV and CDR2 YYDKDF (reference sequence). Trimming pared 5 bases from V and 3 bases from J, leaving 22 bases between. Here the CDR3 DNA reads TGTGCCACCAGCCCCAGTCGGGGTAGCCGGCGTGAAGAGACCCAGTACTTC. It encodes CATSPSRGSRREETQYF.